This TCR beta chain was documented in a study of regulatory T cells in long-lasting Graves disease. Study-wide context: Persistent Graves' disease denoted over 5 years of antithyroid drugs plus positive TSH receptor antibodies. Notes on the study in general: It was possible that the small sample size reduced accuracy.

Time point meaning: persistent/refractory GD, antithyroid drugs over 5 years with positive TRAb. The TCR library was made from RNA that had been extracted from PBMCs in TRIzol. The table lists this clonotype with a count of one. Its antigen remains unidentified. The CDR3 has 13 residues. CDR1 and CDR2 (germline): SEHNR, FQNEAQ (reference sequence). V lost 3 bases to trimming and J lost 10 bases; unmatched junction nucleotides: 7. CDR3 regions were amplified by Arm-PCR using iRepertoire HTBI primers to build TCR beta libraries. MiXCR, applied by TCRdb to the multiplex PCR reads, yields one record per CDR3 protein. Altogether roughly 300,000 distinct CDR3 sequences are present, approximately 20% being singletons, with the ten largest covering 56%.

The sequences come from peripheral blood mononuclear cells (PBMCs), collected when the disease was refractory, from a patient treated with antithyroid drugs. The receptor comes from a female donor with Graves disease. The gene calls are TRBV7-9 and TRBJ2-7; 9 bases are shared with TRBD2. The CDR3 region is CASSLASGAAQYF. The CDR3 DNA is TGTGCCAGCAGCTTGGCTAGCGGGGCCGCTCAGTACTTC.